These 21 T cell receptor beta chains were sequenced from one sample in a study of spatial heterogeneity in lung cancer. Time point in this sample: sample taken at primary tumor resection. Whole RNA, isolated from tumor, nontumor lung or frozen PBMC, was sequenced without prior sorting. TCRdb called the 5' RACE reads again in MiXCR, with one record for every CDR3 protein. This table has 77,000 or so distinct CDR3 sequences, about a fifth appearing once. The sequencing used PBMCs, collected at surgery. Source of these receptors: a male donor with early-stage non-small cell lung cancer.

The J gene is TRBJ2-3, the V gene TRBV19, with TRBD2 as a possible D gene (5 bases). This CDR3 spans 15 amino acids. The V end was cut by 5 bases, the J end by 5 bases, with 17 bases between. The germline CDR1 and CDR2 sequences are LNHDA and SQIVND (reference sequence). The CDR3 region is CASSVRDKSGDTQYF. The DNA of the CDR3 is TGTGCCAGTAGTGTCCGGGATAAATCCGGAGATACGCAGTATTTT.

The gene calls are TRBV6-2 or TRBV6-3 and TRBJ2-3; a possible D gene is TRBD2 (7 bases). This CDR3 spans 17 amino acids. Germline CDR1 reads MNHEY; CDR2 reads SVGEGT. Trimming took off 5 bases at V and 5 bases at J, with 23 bases between the two ends. CDR3 loop: CASSPSKGGAVIDTQYF. The CDR3 region has the DNA TGTGCCAGCAGTCCCTCCAAAGGGGGGGCCGTTATAGATACGCAGTATTTT.

V gene TRBV10-3 combines with J gene TRBJ2-1; the match to TRBD1 covers 10 bases. Germline-derived CDR1 and CDR2 are ENHRY and SYGVKD. V lost 11 bases and J lost 5; bases outside the gene matches: 12. The CDR3 spans 15 residues. The CDR3 DNA reads TGTGCCGTCAACCCGGGACAGGGGACTCACAATGAGCAGTTCTTC. Encoded protein: CAVNPGQGTHNEQFF.

V gene TRBV6-6 combines with J gene TRBJ2-2; 7 bases agree with TRBD1. V was clipped by 4 bases and J by 4 bases; unmatched bases: 0. There are 13 residues in the CDR3. The germline V gene has CDR1 MNHNY and CDR2 SVGAGI (reference sequence). The CDR3: CASSWDSTGELFF. The CDR3, as DNA: TGTGCCAGCAGTTGGGACAGCACCGGGGAGCTGTTTTTT.

V usage is TRBV9 and J usage is TRBJ1-2; 7 positions match TRBD1. With 4 bases clipped from V and 5 bases from J, the junction kept 11 bases outside the gene matches. Germline loops: CDR1 SGDLS, CDR2 YYNGEE. This CDR3 region has 15 residues. The CDR3 here is CASSSGGESLYGYTF. The CDR3 DNA sequence: TGTGCCAGCAGCTCAGGGGGAGAAAGCCTTTATGGCTACACCTTC.

The J gene is TRBJ2-1, the V gene TRBV5-1, with D tentatively TRBD1 or TRBD2 (5 bases each). The CDR3 sequence is 16 residues long. V was cut by 4 bases and J by 2 bases, with 16 bases left in between. Germline V gives CDR1 SGHRS, CDR2 YFSETQ. CDR3 residues: CASSPPGPEAYNEQFF. CDR3 sequence (DNA): TGCGCCAGCAGCCCGCCGGGACCTGAGGCCTACAATGAGCAGTTCTTC.

This clonotype came up many times. The chain links TRBV7-3 to TRBJ2-7; 7 bases are a match to TRBD2. This CDR3 contains 15 residues. The trim removed 3 bases at V and 0 bases at J, leaving 5 bases unmatched. Germline CDR1 is SGHTA and CDR2 is FQGTGA. The CDR3 reads CASSLGEGPSYEQYF. The CDR3 DNA follows: TGTGCCAGCAGCTTGGGGGAGGGGCCCTCCTACGAGCAGTACTTC.

Ten or more counts support this clonotype. The J gene is TRBJ2-7, the V gene TRBV7-8; maybe TRBD1 (5 bases). Germline loops: CDR1 SGHVS, CDR2 FQNEAQ. The V end lost 5 bases, the J end lost 0 bases, and 8 bases lay between the germline ends. The CDR3 has 13 amino acids. CDR3 region: CASSPDSSYEQYF. In DNA form, the CDR3 reads TGTGCCAGCAGCCCCGACAGCTCCTACGAGCAGTACTTC.

This clonotype was counted ten times or more. V and J are TRBV12-3 or TRBV12-4 and TRBJ2-5; no firm D call. CDR3 length: 11 amino acids. V lost 6 bases to trimming and J lost 5 bases, with 7 bases between them. The CDR3 sequence is CASSPAETQYF. Here the CDR3 DNA reads TGTGCCAGCAGCCCCGCCGAGACCCAGTACTTC.

This chain uses TRBV28 with TRBJ2-1; 8 bases match TRBD1. V was clipped by 2 bases and J by 4 bases; unmatched bases: 7. Germline V CDR1 and CDR2: MDHEN, SYDVKM. The CDR3 is made up of 16 amino acids. CDR3 sequence (DNA): TGTGCCAGCAGTTTAGGGACAGGAAAGATTTACAATGAGCAGTTCTTC. The encoded protein is CASSLGTGKIYNEQFF. The entire variable domain, with the rest obtained from reference TRBV28 and TRBJ2-1, is as follows: DVKVTQSSRYLVKRTGEKVFLECVQDMDHENMFWYRQDPGLGLRLIYFSYDVKMKEKGDIPEGYSVSREKKERFSLILESASTNQTSMYLCASSLGTGKIYNEQFFGPGTRLTVL.

The rearrangement uses TRBV5-4 and TRBJ2-5, with D perhaps being TRBD1 or TRBD2 (6 bases each). Trimming removed 4 bases from V and 4 bases from J, with 20 bases in between. This CDR3 region has 16 residues. CDR1 SGHNT and CDR2 YYREEE come from the germline V gene (reference sequence). The DNA for the CDR3 is TGTGCCAGCAGCCACGGGGGCTTTTCGGGTATAGAGACCCAGTACTTC. Translation gives CASSHGGFSGIETQYF.

This clonotype was counted only a few times. The chain has TRBV29-1 and TRBJ1-2; the D is unclear. Trimming took off 4 bases at V and 6 bases at J, with 21 bases between the two ends. CDR3 size: 15 residues. Germline lookup yields CDR1 SQVTM and CDR2 ANQGSEA. Written as DNA, the CDR3 is TGCAGCGTTGCCGTTACTGTTGGGCCCGGCGATGGCTACACCTTC. Translation: CSVAVTVGPGDGYTF.

The table lists this clonotype with a few counts. The gene calls are TRBV19 and TRBJ1-2; 9 bases are shared with TRBD1. The CDR3 length is 15 residues. The germline gives CDR1 LNHDA, CDR2 SQIVND (reference sequence). The V and J ends lost 7 bases and 0 bases, in that order; junction bases with no gene match: 6. The CDR3 protein is CASTGTGTSNYGYTF. CDR3 in DNA: TGTGCCAGTACCGGGACAGGGACCTCTAACTATGGCTACACCTTC.

In its sample, this clonotype was seen a few times. The rearrangement uses TRBV6-2 or TRBV6-3 and TRBJ2-5; D perhaps matches TRBD1 (5 bases). The CDR3 sequence is 13 residues long. Germline CDR1 is MNHEY and CDR2 is SVGEGT. V dropped 6 bases and J dropped 2 bases, with 10 bases sitting between them. CDR3 residues: CASRDISQETQYF. Here the CDR3 DNA reads TGTGCCAGCAGGGACATTTCACAAGAGACCCAGTACTTC.

The CDR3 nucleotides read TGCAGTGCCCCCTACGGGACTAACCTAGATACGCAGTATTTT. Translating it yields CSAPYGTNLDTQYF. V and J are TRBV20-1 and TRBJ2-3; 7 bases fit TRBD2. Germline V gene sequence: CDR1 DFQATT, CDR2 SNEGSKA (reference sequence). This CDR3 spans 14 amino acids. V gave up 6 bases and J gave up 5 bases; unmatched junction bases: 11.

This clonotype was observed a few times. The chain uses TRBV5-5 and TRBJ1-4; D unclear. The V gene lost 1 base and the J gene lost 0 bases, with 10 bases spanning the gap. Per the germline V gene, CDR1 is SGHKS and CDR2 is YYEKEE (reference sequence). The CDR3 runs to 16 residues. The CDR3 protein is CASSLSWGPTNEKLFF. CDR3 bases: TGTGCCAGCAGCTTGTCTTGGGGTCCAACTAATGAAAAACTGTTTTTT.

This clonotype was observed many times. The chain is built from TRBV3-1 and TRBJ2-7, with 13 bases identical to TRBD2. The germline V gene encodes CDR1 LGHDT and CDR2 YNNKEL (reference sequence). V shed 5 bases, J shed 1 base, and the junction held 2 bases outside the gene matches. CDR3 length: 15 amino acids. The CDR3 DNA reads TGTGCCAGCAGCGCGGGACTAGCGGGATCCTACGAGCAGTACTTC. Its protein product is CASSAGLAGSYEQYF.

The chain combines TRBV28 with TRBJ2-1; D perhaps matches TRBD1 (7 bases). In germline, CDR1 is MDHEN, CDR2 SYDVKM. Trimming shortened V by 8 bases and J by 7 bases, and 21 bases separated the two germline ends. The CDR3 extends over 15 amino acids. The CDR3 DNA reads TGTGCCAGCTATGTGGGACGGGCAGGGGGGAATGAGCAGTTCTTC. Translating it yields CASYVGRAGGNEQFF.

In its sample, this clonotype was seen a few times. The rearrangement links TRBV6-5 to TRBJ2-1; 10 bases map to TRBD1. The J segment lost 6 bases and the V segment lost 6 bases, leaving 5 bases of the junction unmatched. The germline gives CDR1 MNHEY, CDR2 SVGAGI. This CDR3 is built from 14 residues. CDR3 sequence (DNA): TGTGCCAGCAGCCCCGGGACAGGGGTCAATGAGCAGTTCTTC. Translating gives CASSPGTGVNEQFF.

This clonotype was detected a few times. The gene calls are TRBV7-6 and TRBJ2-1; D unresolved. The CDR3 totals 16 residues. Germline assignment: CDR1 SGHVS and CDR2 FNYEAQ. Trimming took 4 bases from V and 6 from J, leaving 19 bases between them. The CDR3 here is CASSSGSGPQFNEQFF. In DNA, the CDR3 is TGTGCCAGCAGCTCCGGGTCAGGTCCTCAATTCAATGAGCAGTTCTTC.

This clonotype was recorded a few times. The chain couples TRBV10-3 to TRBJ2-3, with TRBD2 identical over 9 bases. Per the germline V gene, CDR1 is ENHRY and CDR2 is SYGVKD. The CDR3 has 16 residues. V lost 5 bases and J lost 3; bases outside the gene matches: 9. The DNA of the CDR3 is TGTGCCATCAGTTCCATAGCGGGAGAGGTGACAGATACGCAGTATTTT. Encoded protein: CAISSIAGEVTDTQYF.